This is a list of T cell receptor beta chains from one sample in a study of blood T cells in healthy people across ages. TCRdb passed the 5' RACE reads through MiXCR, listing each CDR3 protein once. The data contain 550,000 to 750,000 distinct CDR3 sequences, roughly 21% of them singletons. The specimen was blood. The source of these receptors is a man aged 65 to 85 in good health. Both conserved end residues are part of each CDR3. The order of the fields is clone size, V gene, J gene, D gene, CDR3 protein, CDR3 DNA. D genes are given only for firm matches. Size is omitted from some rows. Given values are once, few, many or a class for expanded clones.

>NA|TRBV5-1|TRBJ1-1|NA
CASSFSGRGTEAFF
TGCGCCAGCAGCTTTTCCGGGCGGGGAACTGAAGCTTTCTTT
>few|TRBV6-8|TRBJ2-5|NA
CASSYWQRTQETQYF
TGTGCCAGCAGTTATTGGCAGCGAACCCAAGAGACCCAGTACTTC
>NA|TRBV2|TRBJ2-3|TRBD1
CASSAGTGSSDTQYF
TGTGCCAGCAGCGCCGGGACAGGGTCATCAGATACGCAGTATTTT
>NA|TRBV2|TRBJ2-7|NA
CASRGGPYERYF
TGTGCCAGCAGGGGCGGTCCCTACGAGCGGTACTTC
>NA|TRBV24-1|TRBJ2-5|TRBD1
CATSEGGAQETQYF
TGTGCCACCAGTGAAGGGGGCGCCCAAGAGACCCAGTACTTC
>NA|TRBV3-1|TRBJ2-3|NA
CASSLRAGAGDTQYF
TGTGCCAGCAGCCTCAGGGCCGGTGCAGGGGATACGCAGTATTTT
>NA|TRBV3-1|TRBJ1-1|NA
CASSQGRRTTEAFF
TGTGCCAGCAGCCAAGGTAGGAGGACCACTGAAGCTTTCTTT
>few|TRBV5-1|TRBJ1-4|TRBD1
CASSLTGGKEEKLFF
TGCGCCAGCAGCTTGACAGGGGGAAAGGAAGAAAAACTGTTTTTT
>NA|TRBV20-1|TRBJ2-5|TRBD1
CSATEGQGVGETQYF
TGCAGTGCCACCGAGGGACAGGGGGTTGGAGAGACCCAGTACTTC
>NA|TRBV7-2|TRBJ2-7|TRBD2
CASSLGSGGSVYEQYF
TGTGCCAGCAGCTTAGGATCGGGAGGGTCGGTCTACGAGCAGTACTTC
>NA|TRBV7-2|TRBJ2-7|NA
CASSFTYSYEQYF
TGTGCCAGCAGCTTTACTTACTCCTACGAGCAGTACTTC
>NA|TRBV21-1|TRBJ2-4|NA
CASSAPGTGTGAKNILYF
TGTGCCAGCAGCGCTCCCGGGACAGGGACCGGAGCCAAAAACATTCTGTACTTC
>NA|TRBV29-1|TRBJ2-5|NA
CSVGLGGRETQYF
TGCAGCGTTGGCCTAGGAGGGCGCGAGACCCAGTACTTC
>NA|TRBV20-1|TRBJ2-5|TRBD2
CSARDASGSEETQYF
TGCAGTGCTAGAGACGCTAGCGGGAGTGAAGAGACCCAGTACTTC
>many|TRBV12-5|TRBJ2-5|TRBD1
CASGGGQVYQETQYF
TGTGCTAGTGGGGGGGGACAGGTTTACCAAGAGACCCAGTACTTC